A single sample is the source of the 8 T cell receptor beta chains below, sequenced in a study of Graves' ophthalmopathy and Graves' hyperthyroidism. RNA transcripts served as template for amplifying TCR beta CDR3 sequences. HTBI primers primed a first-round RT-PCR, and a second-round multiplex PCR followed. MiXCR, run by TCRdb on the multiplex PCR reads, gives a single entry per CDR3 protein. Found here are a few hundred thousand distinct CDR3 sequences, around a fifth of them singletons; the top ten hold approximately 3%. Sequenced: peripheral blood. These receptors were taken from a woman aged 18 to 35 with stable Graves' hyperthyroidism.

CDR3 residues: CASSPRALNSPLHF. In nucleotides, the CDR3 is TGTGCCAGCAGCCCTCGGGCCCTCAATTCACCCCTCCACTTT. V and J are TRBV28 and TRBJ1-6; D gene ambiguous. The CDR3 runs 14 residues. Germline V gene sequence: CDR1 MDHEN, CDR2 SYDVKM. Deletions cut 6 bases from V and 7 bases from J, with 13 bases between.

This clonotype was seen repeatedly, ten times or more. The chain employs TRBV7-3 and TRBJ1-1; possible D gene TRBD1, 5 bases. V was pared by 4 bases and J by 0 bases, with 6 bases between. The germline V gene encodes CDR1 SGHTA and CDR2 FQGTGA. The CDR3 is made up of 13 amino acids. CDR3 sequence reads: CASSSQVNTEAFF. DNA for the CDR3: TGTGCCAGCAGCTCACAGGTGAACACTGAAGCTTTCTTT.

The chain combines TRBV6-1 with TRBJ1-5; D perhaps matches TRBD1 (5 bases). This CDR3 is 14 amino acids long. V was trimmed by 6 bases and J by 4 bases, leaving 13 bases between them. Germline V CDR1 and CDR2: MNHNS, SASEGT. CDR3 sequence reads: CASSDRQLNQPQHF. CDR3 DNA sequence: TGTGCCAGCAGCGACCGACAGCTAAATCAGCCCCAGCATTTT.

The genes are TRBV28 and TRBJ1-1; D gene uncertain. Germline V CDR1 and CDR2: MDHEN, SYDVKM. Trimming removed 4 bases from V and 3 bases from J, with 15 bases in between. The CDR3 contains 15 residues. The CDR3 coding sequence is TGTGCCAGCAGTTCCGGACCTCCCGGGGACACTGAAGCTTTCTTT. The encoded protein is CASSSGPPGDTEAFF.

This clonotype was detected ten times or more. The J gene is TRBJ1-1, the V gene TRBV9, with D unresolved. With 0 bases removed from V and 0 bases from J, the gap between germline ends came to 9 bases. Per the germline V gene, CDR1 is SGDLS and CDR2 is YYNGEE. The CDR3 contains 15 residues. The CDR3 DNA is TGTGCCAGCAGCGTAGGGGAGGGATTGAACACTGAAGCTTTCTTT. Translated: CASSVGEGLNTEAFF.

This clonotype has a count of ten or more. This chain uses TRBV6-1 with TRBJ1-6; 10 positions match TRBD1. From germline, CDR1 is MNHNS and CDR2 SASEGT. This CDR3 is 14 amino acids long. V was clipped by 8 bases and J by 10 bases; unmatched bases: 8. This chain's CDR3 is CASSRTGGQSPLHF. CDR3 bases: TGTGCCAGCTCAAGGACAGGGGGTCAATCACCCCTCCACTTT.

The table lists this clonotype with many counts. CDR3 nucleotide sequence: TGTGCCAGCAGCTTCCGGGGCTCGGTTAGAGGCTACACCTTC. It encodes CASSFRGSVRGYTF. The J gene is TRBJ1-2, the V gene TRBV7-9; D is perhaps TRBD1 (5 bases). The CDR3 runs 14 residues. With 3 bases removed from V and 8 bases from J, the gap between germline ends came to 16 bases. The germline V gene has CDR1 SEHNR and CDR2 FQNEAQ (reference sequence).

This clonotype was seen many times. The chain uses TRBV25-1 and TRBJ2-4; 10 bases line up with TRBD1. The CDR3 contains 15 residues. V lost 3 bases and J lost 9; bases outside the gene matches: 8. The germline V gene has CDR1 MGHDK and CDR2 SYGVNS. CDR3 coding DNA: TGTGCCAGCAGTGAGGAAAAGGACAGGGGGTTCATTCAGTACTTC. Translation: CASSEEKDRGFIQYF.